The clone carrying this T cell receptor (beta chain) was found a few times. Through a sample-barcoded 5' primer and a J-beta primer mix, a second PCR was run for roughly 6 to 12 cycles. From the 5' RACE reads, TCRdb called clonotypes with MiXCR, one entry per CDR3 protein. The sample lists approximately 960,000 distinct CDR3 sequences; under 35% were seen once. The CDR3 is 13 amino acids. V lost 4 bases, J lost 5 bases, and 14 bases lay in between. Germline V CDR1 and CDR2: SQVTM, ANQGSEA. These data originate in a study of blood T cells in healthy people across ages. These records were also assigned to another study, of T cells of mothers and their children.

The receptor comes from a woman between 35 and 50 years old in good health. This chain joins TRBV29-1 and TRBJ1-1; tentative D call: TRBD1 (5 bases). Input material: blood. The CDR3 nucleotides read TGCAGCGTTGGTTTTGGGGGAAAAACTGAAGCTTTCTTT. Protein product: CSVGFGGKTEAFF.